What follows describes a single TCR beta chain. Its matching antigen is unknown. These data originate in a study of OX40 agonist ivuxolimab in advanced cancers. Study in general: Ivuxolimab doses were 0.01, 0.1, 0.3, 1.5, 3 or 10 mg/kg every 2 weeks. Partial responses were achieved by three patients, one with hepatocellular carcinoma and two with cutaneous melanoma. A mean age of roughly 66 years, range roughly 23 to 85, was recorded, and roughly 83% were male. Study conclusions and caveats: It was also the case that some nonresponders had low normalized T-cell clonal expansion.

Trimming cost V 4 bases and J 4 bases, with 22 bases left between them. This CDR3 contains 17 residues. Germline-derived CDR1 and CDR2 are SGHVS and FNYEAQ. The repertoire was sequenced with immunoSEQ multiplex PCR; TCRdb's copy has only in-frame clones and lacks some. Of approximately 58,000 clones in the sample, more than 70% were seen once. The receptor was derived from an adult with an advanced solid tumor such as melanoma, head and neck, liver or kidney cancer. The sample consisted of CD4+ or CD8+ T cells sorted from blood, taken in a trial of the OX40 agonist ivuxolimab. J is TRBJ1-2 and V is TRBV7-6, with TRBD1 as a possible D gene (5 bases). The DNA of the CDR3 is TGTGCCAGCAGCTCTCACGCTCTTGGGGCTGATGGCTATGGCTACACCTTC. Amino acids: CASSSHALGADGYGYTF.